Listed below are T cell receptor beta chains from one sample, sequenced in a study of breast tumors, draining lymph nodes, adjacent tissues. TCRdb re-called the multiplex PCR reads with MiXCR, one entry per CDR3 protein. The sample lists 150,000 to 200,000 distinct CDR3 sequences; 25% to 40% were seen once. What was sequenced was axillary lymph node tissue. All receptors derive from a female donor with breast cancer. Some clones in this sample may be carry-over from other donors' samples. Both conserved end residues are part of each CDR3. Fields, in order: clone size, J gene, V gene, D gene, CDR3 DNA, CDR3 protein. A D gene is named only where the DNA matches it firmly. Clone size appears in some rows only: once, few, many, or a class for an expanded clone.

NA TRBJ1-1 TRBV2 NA TGTGCCAGCAGCTTAGTGGGACAGAACACTGAAGCTTTCTTT CASSLVGQNTEAFF
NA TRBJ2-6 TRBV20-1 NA TGCAGTGCTAAAGAGGGCCCCTCTGGGGTCAACGTCCTGACTTTC CSAKEGPSGVNVLTF
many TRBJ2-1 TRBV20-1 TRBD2 TGCAGTGTCCAAGCGGGGACCTACAATGAGCAGTTCTTC CSVQAGTYNEQFF
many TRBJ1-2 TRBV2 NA TGTGCCAGCAGTGAAGATTGGGACCGGACCCATTATGGCTACACCTTC CASSEDWDRTHYGYTF
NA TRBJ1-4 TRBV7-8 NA TGTGCCAGCAGCTTTACGCTCGCGGGACTTGAAAAACTGTTTTTT CASSFTLAGLEKLFF
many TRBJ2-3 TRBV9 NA TGTGCCAGCAGCGTAGGGTGGGGGCGAGCAGATACGCAGTATTTT CASSVGWGRADTQYF
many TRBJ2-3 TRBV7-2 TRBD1 TGTGCCAGCAGCTTATACCATTGGGACAGACCCAATACGCAGTATTTT CASSLYHWDRPNTQYF
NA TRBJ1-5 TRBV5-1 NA TGCGCCAGCAGCTTCGAGGGACAAACCCAGCATTTT CASSFEGQTQHF
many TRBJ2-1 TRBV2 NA TGTGCCAGCAGTGAAAGGTCCGACAATGAGCAGTTCTTC CASSERSDNEQFF
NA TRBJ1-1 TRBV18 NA TGTGCCAGCTCTCAGCCCCGCGGCCCAGGTATGAACACTGAAGCTTTCTTT CASSQPRGPGMNTEAFF
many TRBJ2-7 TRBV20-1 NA TGCAGTGCTAGAGGAAACTCAGGCTACGAGCAGTACTTC CSARGNSGYEQYF